The subject of this entry is one TCR beta chain. The data stem from a study of blood T cell repertoires in COVID-19. Clones were read by immunoSEQ multiplex PCR, and TCRdb kept only the in-frame ones, dropping some. Here the sample spans approximately 10,000 clones, over 55% being singletons. Patients of the Seattle cohort, enrolled during active infection, were followed longitudinally. The source material was peripheral blood. The TCR was taken from a man aged 55-75 years with COVID-19, enrolled during active disease.

CDR3 coding DNA: TGTGCCAGCAGCTTGGGCGCGAACACCGGGGAGCTGTTTTTT. This codes for CASSLGANTGELFF. The chain recombines TRBV7-9 with TRBJ2-2; no clear D gene. CDR3 size: 14 residues. V was clipped by 3 bases and J by 0 bases, with 5 bases between them. Germline CDR1 SEHNR, CDR2 FQNEAQ (reference sequence).